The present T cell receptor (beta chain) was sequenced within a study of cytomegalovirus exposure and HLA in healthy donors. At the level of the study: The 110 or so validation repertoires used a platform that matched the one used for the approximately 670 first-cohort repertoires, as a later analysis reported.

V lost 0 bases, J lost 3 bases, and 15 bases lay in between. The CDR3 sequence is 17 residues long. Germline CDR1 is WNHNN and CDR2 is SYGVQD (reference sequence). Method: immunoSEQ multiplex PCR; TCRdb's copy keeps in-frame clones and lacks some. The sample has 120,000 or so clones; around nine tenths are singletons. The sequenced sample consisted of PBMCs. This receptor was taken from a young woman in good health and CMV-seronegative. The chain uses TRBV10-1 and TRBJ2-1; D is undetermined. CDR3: CASSESLGPAFYNEQFF. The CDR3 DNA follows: TGCGCCAGCAGTGAGTCGCTAGGTCCAGCGTTCTACAATGAGCAGTTCTTC.